The 27 T cell receptor beta chains below all came from one sample that was sequenced in a study of memory CD4+ T cells and cytomegalovirus serostatus. The sort gate was single viable CD3+CD4+CD8-CD45RO+ cells for memory CD4+ T cells. Only in-frame clones appear in the TCRdb table, and some are missing; sequencing was by immunoSEQ multiplex PCR. The sample holds some 60,000 clones, about 81% seen once. Sequencing input: memory CD4+ T cells from blood. All receptors come from an adult in good health and CMV-seronegative.

The chain has TRBV11-3 and TRBJ1-1; 9 bases line up with TRBD1. Germline V gives CDR1 SGHNT, CDR2 YENEEA. The CDR3 spans 14 residues. Unmatched junction bases numbered 3, after V lost 4 bases and J lost 3 bases. Here the CDR3 reads CASSSRQGDTEAFF. The CDR3 region has the DNA TGTGCCAGCAGCTCTCGACAGGGGGACACTGAAGCTTTCTTT.

This chain joins TRBV18 and TRBJ1-5; TRBD1 might be the D (6 bases). Germline CDR1 is KGHSH and CDR2 is LQKENI. This CDR3 contains 15 residues. V was pared by 2 bases and J by 4 bases, with 12 bases between. CDR3 sequence: CASSPWGARNQPQHF. The CDR3 bases are TGTGCCAGCTCACCATGGGGGGCCCGAAATCAGCCCCAGCATTTT.

V usage is TRBV4-3 and J usage is TRBJ1-5; D call uncertain. CDR1 and CDR2 (germline): LGHNA, YSLEER. Trimming stripped 0 bases from V and 4 bases from J, with 7 bases between. The CDR3 totals 14 residues. The CDR3 protein is CASSQDGRNQPQHF. CDR3 DNA sequence: TGCGCCAGCAGCCAAGATGGTAGAAATCAGCCCCAGCATTTT.

This chain uses TRBV7-9 with TRBJ1-5; D not certain. Germline CDR1 reads SEHNR; CDR2 reads FQNEAQ (reference sequence). The CDR3 has 14 residues. V dropped 2 bases and J dropped 3 bases, with 8 bases sitting between them. The CDR3 DNA is TGTGCCAGCAGCTTAAATCTGGACAATCAGCCCCAGCATTTT. This encodes CASSLNLDNQPQHF. The full variable domain, completed using reference TRBV7-9 and TRBJ1-5, is DTGVSQNPRHKITKRGQNVTFRCDPISEHNRLYWYRQTLGQGPEFLTYFQNEAQLEKSRLLSDRFSAERPKGSFSTLEIQRTEQGDSAMYLCASSLNLDNQPQHFGDGTRLSIL.

V gene TRBV6-1 combines with J gene TRBJ1-5, with D unclear. Germline-derived CDR1 and CDR2 are MNHNS and SASEGT. V shed 4 bases and J shed 0 bases, with 7 bases lying between them. The CDR3 extends over 14 amino acids. In DNA form, the CDR3 reads TGTGCCAGCAGTGGAAGGGATAGCAATCAGCCCCAGCATTTT. Residues: CASSGRDSNQPQHF.

This chain uses TRBV6-5 with TRBJ2-1; possibly TRBD1 or TRBD2 for D (5 bases each). CDR3 length: 15 residues. Germline values: CDR1 MNHEY, CDR2 SVGAGI. Trimming shortened V by 5 bases and J by 0 bases, and 11 bases separated the two germline ends. In DNA form, the CDR3 reads TGTGCCAGCAGTGCCGGGACGAACTCCTACAATGAGCAGTTCTTC. This sequence encodes CASSAGTNSYNEQFF.

This chain uses TRBV6-5 with TRBJ1-2; D call uncertain. Trimming left V 7 bases short and J 8 bases short, with 14 bases between. CDR1 and CDR2 from the germline V gene are MNHEY and SVGAGI. This CDR3 comprises 12 residues. The chain's CDR3 is CASKTPAAGYTF. For the CDR3, the DNA is TGTGCCAGCAAAACACCCGCAGCGGGCTACACCTTC.

The chain employs TRBV6-6 and TRBJ2-7, with 7 bases fitting TRBD1. Per the germline V gene, CDR1 is MNHNY and CDR2 is SVGAGI (reference sequence). V lost 6 bases and J lost 3; bases outside the gene matches: 8. This CDR3 is 14 amino acids long. CDR3 in amino acids: CASRGQYENYEQYF. CDR3 coding DNA: TGTGCCAGCAGGGGACAGTATGAAAACTACGAGCAGTACTTC.

The genes are TRBV7-6 and TRBJ2-7, with D unresolved. In germline, CDR1 is SGHVS, CDR2 FNYEAQ. V lost 5 bases, J lost 3 bases, and 5 bases lay in between. This CDR3 is built from 11 residues. The CDR3 sequence: CASSTDYEQYF. The DNA of the CDR3 is TGTGCCAGCAGCACAGACTACGAGCAGTACTTC.

By sample fraction, this clone is medium-sized. The V gene is TRBV19, the J gene TRBJ1-2; TRBD1 matches 8 bases. The CDR3 runs 15 residues. J was trimmed by 5 bases and V by 5 bases; bases with no gene match: 10. Germline V CDR1 and CDR2: LNHDA, SQIVND (reference sequence). The CDR3 DNA reads TGTGCCAGTAGTTCTGGCCAGGACAGGGCGTATGGCTACACCTTC. It encodes CASSSGQDRAYGYTF.

J is TRBJ2-2 and V is TRBV5-6; D is undetermined. Looked up from germline, CDR1 is SGHDT and CDR2 is YYEEEE. V was clipped by 5 bases and J by 5 bases, with 10 bases between them. The CDR3 is 13 residues long. The CDR3 spells CASRGRRTGELFF. The CDR3 coding sequence is TGTGCCAGCAGGGGTCGAAGAACCGGGGAGCTGTTTTTT.

The chain joins TRBV7-2 to TRBJ2-3, with D uncertain. The V end lost 1 base, the J end lost 4 bases, and 9 bases lay between the germline ends. The CDR3 length is 14 residues. From germline, CDR1 is SGHTA and CDR2 FQGNSA. The CDR3 DNA reads as TGTGCCAGCAGCTTAGGGGCAGGCGCAGATACGCAGTATTTT. Amino acids: CASSLGAGADTQYF.

The chain has TRBV28 and TRBJ1-1, with 7 nucleotides matching TRBD1. CDR1 is MDHEN and CDR2 is SYDVKM in the germline V gene. The J segment lost 11 bases and the V segment lost 5 bases, leaving 11 bases of the junction unmatched. The CDR3 extends over 13 amino acids. CDR3 protein: CASSQPRQGWAFF. The CDR3 DNA follows: TGTGCCAGCAGTCAACCCCGACAGGGATGGGCTTTCTTT.

There are a few counts of this clone. The chain has TRBV10-1 and TRBJ2-1; TRBD1 agrees at 7 bases. The CDR3 runs 15 residues. CDR1 WNHNN and CDR2 SYGVQD come from the germline V gene (reference sequence). V lost 4 bases and J lost 5; bases outside the gene matches: 8. The CDR3 sequence is CASSGGQFINNEQFF. CDR3 in DNA: TGCGCCAGCAGTGGGGGACAGTTTATTAACAATGAGCAGTTCTTC.

The J gene is TRBJ2-1, the V gene TRBV18, with TRBD2 as a possible D gene (6 bases). From germline, CDR1 is KGHSH and CDR2 LQKENI. The CDR3 runs 14 residues. Trimming stripped 2 bases from V and 8 bases from J, with 13 bases between. The CDR3 DNA follows: TGTGCCAGCTCACCAGAGGGAGGAGCGGATGAGCAGTTCTTC. This translates into CASSPEGGADEQFF.

V is TRBV6-5 and J is TRBJ2-1; D possibly corresponds to TRBD1 (6 bases). The CDR3 is 14 amino acids. Per the germline V gene, CDR1 is MNHEY and CDR2 is SVGAGI. V lost 3 bases and J 5 bases, leaving 11 bases between the germline ends. Here the CDR3 DNA reads TGTGCCAGCAGTTATTTGGACAGCCACAATGAGCAGTTCTTC. It yields the protein CASSYLDSHNEQFF.

The V gene is TRBV19, the J gene TRBJ2-3, with 9 bases aligning to TRBD1. With 5 bases clipped from V and 3 bases from J, the junction kept 3 bases outside the gene matches. CDR3 size: 14 residues. CDR1 LNHDA and CDR2 SQIVND come from the germline V gene (reference sequence). Here the CDR3 reads CASSVGQGTDTQYF. The CDR3 DNA sequence: TGTGCCAGTAGTGTGGGACAGGGAACAGATACGCAGTATTTT.

The V gene is TRBV5-1, the J gene TRBJ2-3; D might be TRBD2 (5 bases). Germline assignment: CDR1 SGHRS and CDR2 YFSETQ. CDR3 length: 15 residues. The V end lost 5 bases, the J end lost 0 bases, and 13 bases lay between the germline ends. The CDR3: CASSSGLRSTDTQYF. In DNA, the CDR3 is TGCGCCAGCAGTTCCGGACTGCGGAGCACAGATACGCAGTATTTT. The full variable domain, its missing parts supplied by reference TRBV5-1 and TRBJ2-3, is KAGVTQTPRYLIKTRGQQVTLSCSPISGHRSVSWYQQTPGQGLQFLFEYFSETQRNKGNFPGRFSGRQFSNSRSEMNVSTLELGDSALYLCASSSGLRSTDTQYFGPGTRLTVL.

The chain carries TRBV12-5 and TRBJ2-1; D gene uncertain. The CDR3 extends over 12 amino acids. Germline CDR1 reads LGHNT; CDR2 reads FRNRAP. The V end lost 1 base, the J end lost 6 bases, and 4 bases lay between the germline ends. The CDR3 is CASGLDLNEQFF. CDR3 in DNA: TGTGCTAGTGGTTTGGACCTCAATGAGCAGTTCTTC. Variable domain in full (rest from reference TRBV12-5 and TRBJ2-1): DARVTQTPRHKVTEMGQEVTMRCQPILGHNTVFWYRQTMMQGLELLAYFRNRAPLDDSGMPKDRFSAEMPDATLATLKIQPSEPRDSAVYFCASGLDLNEQFFGPGTRLTVL.

The chain combines TRBV7-9 with TRBJ1-1; unclear D gene. The CDR3 is 13 residues long. Trimming shortened V by 7 bases and J by 1 base, and 10 bases separated the two germline ends. Germline assignment: CDR1 SEHNR and CDR2 FQNEAQ (reference sequence). The CDR3 region has the DNA TGTGCCAGCACCCTAACGGGGAACACTGAAGCTTTCTTT. Encoded protein: CASTLTGNTEAFF.

The V call is TRBV28, the J call TRBJ1-5; 7 nucleotides agree with TRBD1. In germline, CDR1 is MDHEN, CDR2 SYDVKM. Losses at the gene ends were 10 bases for V and 3 bases for J; bases not matched to a gene: 6. The CDR3 covers 13 residues. CDR3 amino acids: CAIDRADNQPQHF. The CDR3 DNA reads as TGTGCCATCGACAGGGCGGACAATCAGCCCCAGCATTTT.

The chain employs TRBV10-3 and TRBJ2-4; a weak D match, TRBD1 (6 bases). The CDR3 loop spans 12 amino acids. V lost 6 bases to trimming and J lost 8 bases, with 11 bases between them. The V gene's germline CDR1 is ENHRY and CDR2 SYGVKD. CDR3 bases: TGTGCCATCAGCCAGGGGTTGGACATTCAGTACTTC. Translating it yields CAISQGLDIQYF.

The chain couples TRBV7-6 to TRBJ1-2, with a weak D call TRBD1 (6 bases). Trimming removed 7 bases from V and 6 bases from J, with 15 bases in between. This CDR3 spans 13 amino acids. The germline CDR1 and CDR2 sequences are SGHVS and FNYEAQ. The CDR3 DNA sequence: TGTGCCAGCACCCCGGGGGGGGCGCATGGCTACACCTTC. Translating gives CASTPGGAHGYTF. The whole variable domain, remainder taken from reference TRBV7-6 and TRBJ1-2, is GAGVSQSPRYKVTKRGQDVALRCDPISGHVSLYWYRQALGQGPEFLTYFNYEAQQDKSGLPNDRFSAERPEGSISTLTIQRTEQRDSAMYRCASTPGGAHGYTFGSGTRLTVV.

This chain joins TRBV15 and TRBJ1-4, with a weak D call TRBD1 (5 bases). This CDR3 has 17 amino acids. Germline lookup yields CDR1 LNHNV and CDR2 YYDKDF (reference sequence). Trimming left V 1 base short and J 0 bases short, with 12 bases between. The CDR3 DNA reads TGTGCCACCAGCAGAGTTAGGGGTTGGGCAACTAATGAAAAACTGTTTTTT. Amino acid sequence: CATSRVRGWATNEKLFF.

The V call is TRBV9, the J call TRBJ2-1; D not resolved. CDR3 length: 13 amino acids. V was pared by 0 bases and J by 9 bases, with 10 bases between. Germline values: CDR1 SGDLS, CDR2 YYNGEE. In DNA, the CDR3 is TGTGCCAGCAGCGTAGGGGGTTCCAGTGAGCAGTTCTTC. This encodes CASSVGGSSEQFF.

This sequence joins TRBV5-6 and TRBJ2-2; 10 positions match TRBD2. CDR1 SGHDT and CDR2 YYEEEE come from the germline V gene. V was clipped by 1 base and J by 4 bases; unmatched bases: 4. This CDR3 is built from 16 residues. CDR3: CASSLPSGSFTGELFF. CDR3 coding DNA: TGTGCCAGCAGCTTGCCTAGCGGGAGTTTCACCGGGGAGCTGTTTTTT.

This clone was seen a single time. This chain connects TRBV9 to TRBJ1-2; D may be TRBD1 (5 bases). Germline V gene data show CDR1 as SGDLS and CDR2 as YYNGEE. Trimming cost V 0 bases and J 8 bases, with 17 bases left between them. The CDR3 covers 15 residues. In DNA form, the CDR3 reads TGTGCCAGCAGCGTAGGTGGGGTTCGGGACGGCGGCTACACCTTC. This translates into CASSVGGVRDGGYTF. The full variable domain, in which reference TRBV9 and TRBJ1-2 provide the parts outside the CDR3, is DSGVTQTPKHLITATGQRVTLRCSPRSGDLSVYWYQQSLDQGLQFLIQYYNGEERAKGNILERFSAQQFPDLHSELNLSSLELGDSALYFCASSVGGVRDGGYTFGSGTRLTVV.